A single TCR beta chain is shown here with its context. Assay used: immunoSEQ multiplex PCR; TCRdb lists only in-frame clones, some missing. Of 45,000 to 60,000 clones listed, roughly 92% are singletons. The data stem from a study of control samples from healthy donors and cancer patients. The V end lost 5 bases, the J end lost 1 base, and 8 bases lay between the germline ends. This CDR3 contains 13 residues. Germline assignment: CDR1 SGHRS and CDR2 YFSETQ. The sample consisted of blood. The chain uses TRBV5-1 and TRBJ2-3; D unresolved. The receptor was derived from a young man in good health. CDR3: CASRLDGTDTQYF. In DNA, the CDR3 is TGCGCCAGCAGACTGGACGGCACAGATACGCAGTATTTT.